The next 19 T cell receptor beta chains were all read from a single sample in a study of T cell repertoires in cytomegalovirus infection. Their recognized antigens are unknown. TCRdb redid the calling of the reads with MiXCR, one entry per CDR3 protein. The repertoire consists of 800,000 to 950,000 distinct CDR3 sequences, with 30% to 35% occurring once and the leading ten covering 9.5% to 15%. The sample here was cultured CD8+ T cells from PBMCs, taken from culture after CMV antigen stimulation. These receptors came from a human donor in good health (CMV status not recorded). Some clones in this sample may be carry-over from other donors' samples.

The sample holds many counts of this clonotype. The chain carries TRBV6-5 and TRBJ2-7; 8 positions agree with TRBD1. Germline CDR1 reads MNHEY; CDR2 reads SVGAGI. With 4 bases clipped from V and 3 bases from J, the junction kept 8 bases outside the gene matches. CDR3 length: 15 residues. CDR3 amino acids: CASSSPGTGSYEQYV. In DNA form, the CDR3 reads TGTGCCAGCAGTTCACCGGGGACAGGCAGCTACGAGCAGTACGTC.

J is TRBJ2-1 and V is TRBV19; 10 nucleotides line up with TRBD2. V lost 5 bases to trimming and J lost 6 bases; unmatched junction nucleotides: 10. This CDR3 is 16 amino acids long. Germline loops: CDR1 LNHDA, CDR2 SQIVND (reference sequence). DNA for the CDR3: TGTGCCAGTAGTCCAAGATCAGCGGGGGGGGGCAATGAGCAGTTCTTC. It translates to CASSPRSAGGGNEQFF.

This clonotype occurred many times. The chain has TRBV6-5 and TRBJ2-2; D is perhaps TRBD1 (6 bases). CDR1 and CDR2 (germline): MNHEY, SVGAGI. There are 14 residues in the CDR3. With 4 bases removed from V and 6 bases from J, the gap between germline ends came to 12 bases. The CDR3 bases are TGTGCCAGCAGTTTATCCAGGGGTGCCGGGGAGCTGTTTTTT. Amino acid sequence: CASSLSRGAGELFF.

The J gene is TRBJ2-2, the V gene TRBV4-1; 7 nucleotides match TRBD2. The CDR3 contains 16 residues. Germline CDR1 reads MGHRA; CDR2 reads YSYEKL. Trimming cost V 1 base and J 2 bases; bases outside gene matches: 4. The CDR3: CASSQGGGLNTGELFF. The CDR3 DNA follows: TGCGCCAGCAGCCAAGGGGGGGGACTTAACACCGGGGAGCTGTTTTTT.

The table lists this clonotype with many counts. The V and J genes are TRBV6-1 and TRBJ2-7, with TRBD1 as a possible D gene (5 bases). V lost 6 bases and J lost 3, with 18 bases in between. Germline V gene sequence: CDR1 MNHNS, CDR2 SASEGT. This CDR3 is 15 amino acids long. Here the CDR3 DNA reads TGTGCCAGCAGACCCCAGGGCCCCACCTTCTACGAGCAGTACGTC. As protein: CASRPQGPTFYEQYV.

This clonotype was detected a few times. V usage is TRBV4-1 and J usage is TRBJ1-1, with D maybe TRBD1 (6 bases). CDR1 is MGHRA and CDR2 is YSYEKL in the germline V gene. This CDR3 is 15 amino acids long. V gave up 2 bases and J gave up 3 bases, with 13 bases separating them. In DNA form, the CDR3 reads TGCGCCAGCAGCCAATACAGGGATTCGGACACTGAAGCTTTCTTT. Protein: CASSQYRDSDTEAFF.

This clonotype was detected ten times or more. The V call is TRBV7-2, the J call TRBJ1-5, with 10 nucleotides matching TRBD1. Trimming removed 5 bases from V and 5 bases from J; junction bases left unmatched: 9. The CDR3 has 16 residues. Germline V CDR1 and CDR2: SGHTA, FQGNSA. The CDR3 sequence: CASSLRQGAYYQPQHF. CDR3 sequence (DNA): TGTGCCAGCAGCCTTCGACAGGGGGCCTATTATCAGCCCCAGCATTTT.

This clonotype turned up a few times. This chain uses TRBV27 with TRBJ2-3, with TRBD1 matching over 7 bases. The germline V gene has CDR1 MNHEY and CDR2 SMNVEV (reference sequence). The trim removed 5 bases at V and 4 bases at J, leaving 15 bases unmatched. The CDR3 runs 17 residues. Here the CDR3 reads CASSTTRDRGRADTQYF. CDR3 nucleotides: TGTGCCAGCAGTACAACCCGGGACAGAGGAAGAGCAGATACGCAGTATTTT.

J is TRBJ2-1 and V is TRBV4-1; 8 bases are shared with TRBD2. Per germline, CDR1 MGHRA and CDR2 YSYEKL. This CDR3 has 16 residues. After removal of 0 bases from V and 7 bases from J, the junction contained 8 bases not matched to a gene. The CDR3 protein is CASSQEGRGGGNEQFF. CDR3 nucleotides: TGCGCCAGCAGCCAAGAAGGACGGGGGGGAGGGAATGAGCAGTTCTTC.

This chain joins TRBV15 and TRBJ1-1; D is ambiguous. Germline V gives CDR1 LNHNV, CDR2 YYDKDF (reference sequence). The CDR3 is 17 residues long. Trimming took off 0 bases at V and 0 bases at J, with 14 bases between the two ends. CDR3 region: CATSRDWAQFMNTEAFF. CDR3 coding DNA: TGTGCCACCAGCAGAGATTGGGCACAGTTCATGAACACTGAAGCTTTCTTT.

Here the CDR3 DNA reads TGCAGCGTTCTGGCGAGCAATGAGCAGTTCTTC. It yields the protein CSVLASNEQFF. The chain has TRBV29-1 and TRBJ2-1; D not resolved. Trimming took off 5 bases at V and 6 bases at J, with 8 bases between the two ends. This CDR3 comprises 11 residues. The germline gives CDR1 SQVTM, CDR2 ANQGSEA.

This clonotype was recorded many times. This chain uses TRBV7-9 with TRBJ1-5; D remains ambiguous. Germline V lookup: CDR1 SEHNR, CDR2 FQNEAQ (reference sequence). CDR3 size: 14 residues. Between the trimmed V and J ends, which lost 1 base and 0 bases, there was a span of 4 bases. The CDR3 spells CASSLGYSNQPQHF. The CDR3 DNA reads as TGTGCCAGCAGCTTAGGTTATAGCAATCAGCCCCAGCATTTT. Supplemented by reference TRBV7-9 and TRBJ1-5, the full variable domain reads DTGVSQNPRHKITKRGQNVTFRCDPISEHNRLYWYRQTLGQGPEFLTYFQNEAQLEKSRLLSDRFSAERPKGSFSTLEIQRTEQGDSAMYLCASSLGYSNQPQHFGDGTRLSIL.

V gene TRBV3-1 combines with J gene TRBJ1-5; the match to TRBD1 covers 8 bases. This CDR3 has 16 amino acids. The germline CDR1 and CDR2 sequences are LGHDT and YNNKEL (reference sequence). V lost 5 bases, J lost 2 bases, and 8 bases stayed unmatched. The CDR3 protein is CASSFFDRGGNQPQHF. The CDR3 nucleotides read TGTGCCAGCAGCTTCTTCGACAGGGGAGGCAATCAGCCCCAGCATTTT.

The chain is built from TRBV10-3 and TRBJ1-6; D unclear. Trimming cost V 0 bases and J 14 bases, with 11 bases left between them. CDR3 length equals 13 residues. Per the germline V gene, CDR1 is ENHRY and CDR2 is SYGVKD. CDR3 DNA sequence: TGTGCCATCAGTGAGTCGGCCGGCACATCCCTCCACTTT. It encodes CAISESAGTSLHF.

V gene TRBV6-1 combines with J gene TRBJ2-2; D is uncertain. This CDR3 spans 11 amino acids. Germline values: CDR1 MNHNS, CDR2 SASEGT. V lost 11 bases, J lost 1 base, and 5 bases lay in between. The CDR3 DNA reads TGTGCCGGGCAGAACACCGGGGAGCTGTTTTTT. Its translation is CAGQNTGELFF.

The CDR3 nucleotides read TGTGCCAGCAGAGACAGGGGGGCAAATCAGCCCCAGCATTTT. This gives the protein CASRDRGANQPQHF. V gene TRBV28 combines with J gene TRBJ1-5; TRBD1 matches at 9 bases. The germline CDR1 and CDR2 sequences are MDHEN and SYDVKM. The CDR3 sequence is 14 residues long. Germline trimming cut 6 bases from V and 4 bases from J; bases unmatched to any gene: 4.

This clonotype showed up just a few times. V gene TRBV6-5 combines with J gene TRBJ2-5; possible D gene TRBD1, 5 bases. Germline CDR1 MNHEY, CDR2 SVGAGI. There are 11 residues in the CDR3. Trimming took 6 bases from V and 5 from J, leaving 7 bases between them. CDR3 sequence: CASRGLETQYF. The CDR3, as DNA: TGTGCCAGCAGGGGGCTGGAGACCCAGTACTTC.

The chain links TRBV11-3 to TRBJ2-7, with D possibly TRBD2 on 5 matching bases. The CDR3 runs 14 residues. Germline CDR1 and CDR2: SGHNT and YENEEA. Trimming took 4 bases from V and 1 from J, leaving 11 bases between them. CDR3 residues: CASSYRGASYEQYV. The CDR3 region has the DNA TGTGCCAGCAGCTACCGGGGAGCGTCCTACGAGCAGTACGTC.

This clonotype was picked up a small number of times. The chain employs TRBV10-3 and TRBJ2-1; 8 nucleotides align to TRBD2. CDR3 length: 15 residues. The V gene's germline CDR1 is ENHRY and CDR2 SYGVKD. The V segment lost 2 bases and the J segment 4 bases; nucleotides outside the gene matches: 4. The CDR3: CAISEETSEYNEQFF. As DNA, the CDR3 is TGTGCCATCAGTGAGGAGACTAGCGAATACAATGAGCAGTTCTTC.